What follows is one T cell receptor (beta chain) and its context. Germline V gene data show CDR1 as SGHNT and CDR2 as YYREEE (reference sequence). The V and J ends lost 0 bases and 7 bases respectively, with 14 bases between them. The CDR3 has 14 residues. The sample belongs to a study of shared clonotypes between healthy human individuals. The repertoire was sequenced with immunoSEQ multiplex PCR; TCRdb's copy has only in-frame clones and lacks some. This sample yields under 850,000 clones, of which over 55% are seen a single time; about 1.8% belongs to the top ten. The source material was memory CD4+ T cells sorted from blood. Subset indicated: CD45RA-negative fraction. The genes are TRBV5-4 and TRBJ2-7; possibly TRBD2 for D (5 bases). The clonotype comes from a woman younger than 45 in good health. The CDR3 region is CASSLVMGSGEQYF. In nucleotides, the CDR3 is TGTGCCAGCAGCTTGGTTATGGGGTCGGGGGAGCAGTACTTC.